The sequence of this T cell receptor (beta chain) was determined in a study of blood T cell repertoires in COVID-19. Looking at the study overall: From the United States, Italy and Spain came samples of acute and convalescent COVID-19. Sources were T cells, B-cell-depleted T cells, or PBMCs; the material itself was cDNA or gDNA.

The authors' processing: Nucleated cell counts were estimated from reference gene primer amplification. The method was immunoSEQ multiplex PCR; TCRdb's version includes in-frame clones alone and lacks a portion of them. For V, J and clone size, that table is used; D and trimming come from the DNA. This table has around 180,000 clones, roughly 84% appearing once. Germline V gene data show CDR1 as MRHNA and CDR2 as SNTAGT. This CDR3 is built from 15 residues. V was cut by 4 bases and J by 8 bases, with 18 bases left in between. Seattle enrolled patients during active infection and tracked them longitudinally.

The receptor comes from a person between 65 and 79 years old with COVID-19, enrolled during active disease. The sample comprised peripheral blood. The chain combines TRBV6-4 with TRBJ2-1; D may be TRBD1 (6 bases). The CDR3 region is CASSVGALSSDEQFF. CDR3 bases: TGTGCCAGCAGTGTGGGGGCCCTTTCCTCTGATGAGCAGTTCTTC.